Sequencing of this T cell receptor beta chain was carried out in a study of CD8 T cells in Susac syndrome. RNA amounts of 0.5 to 1 ug underwent reverse transcription with random hexamers. MiXCR, run by TCRdb on the immunoSEQ multiplex PCR reads, gives a single entry per CDR3 protein. The table lists 200,000 or so distinct CDR3 sequences, 90% to 95% of them singletons. CDR1 is SQVTM, CDR2 ANQGSEA, per germline. V gave up 4 bases and J gave up 2 bases, with 15 bases separating them. This CDR3 is built from 15 residues. This TCR was sampled from a human donor with multiple sclerosis. The chain joins TRBV29-1 to TRBJ1-5; D may be TRBD1 (6 bases). The sequenced material came from CD4+ T cells from PBMCs. CDR3 coding DNA: TGCAGCGTTGTGATCCAGGGGAATGGCAATCAGCCCCAGCATTTT. It yields the protein CSVVIQGNGNQPQHF.